These 30 T cell receptor beta chains came from one sample sequenced in a study of shared clonotypes between healthy human individuals. This table comes from immunoSEQ multiplex PCR, and its TCRdb copy is limited to in-frame clones, with some not included. The data contain 2 million to 2.5 million clones, about 93% of them singletons. The naive CD8 population came from CD45RO-negative cells selected for CCR7, without terminally differentiated effector memory CD45RA+ cells. Sample: naive CD8+ T cells from PBMCs. These receptors all stem from a young man in good health. Some clones in this sample may be carry-over from other donors' samples.

The V and J genes are TRBV29-1 and TRBJ2-7, with 7 nucleotides matching TRBD1. V was clipped by 6 bases and J by 2 bases; unmatched bases: 7. The CDR3 loop spans 13 amino acids. Germline V gene sequence: CDR1 SQVTM, CDR2 ANQGSEA. The CDR3 nucleotides read TGCAGCGTCTTCTCCGGGACAGCCTACGAGCAGTACTTC. Translating gives CSVFSGTAYEQYF.

The V and J genes are TRBV6-1 and TRBJ2-7; 11 bases are shared with TRBD2. Germline lookup yields CDR1 MNHNS and CDR2 SASEGT. The CDR3 is 15 amino acids. The V segment lost 6 bases and the J segment 2 bases; nucleotides outside the gene matches: 6. CDR3 bases: TGTGCCAGCAGATTAGGGACTAGCGGTCCCTACGAGCAGTACTTC. Amino acid sequence: CASRLGTSGPYEQYF.

The chain joins TRBV4-1 to TRBJ2-7; TRBD2 matches 7 bases. After removal of 6 bases from V and 5 bases from J, the junction contained 7 bases not matched to a gene. The CDR3 is 13 residues long. CDR1 and CDR2 (germline): MGHRA, YSYEKL. CDR3 DNA: TGCGCCAGCAGTCAGCTGGGGACTAACGAGCAGTACTTC. It specifies CASSQLGTNEQYF.

The chain has TRBV7-3 and TRBJ2-3; possible D gene TRBD2, 5 bases. CDR1 SGHTA and CDR2 FQGTGA come from the germline V gene. The CDR3 length is 15 residues. V gave up 5 bases and J gave up 3 bases, with 15 bases separating them. CDR3 region: CASSRVGSFTDTQYF. The CDR3, as DNA: TGTGCCAGCAGCCGCGTTGGGAGTTTTACAGATACGCAGTATTTT.

This sequence joins TRBV10-2 and TRBJ2-7, with 8 bases matching TRBD2. With 3 bases clipped from V and 1 base from J, the junction kept 8 bases outside the gene matches. Germline values: CDR1 WSHSY, CDR2 SAAADI. The CDR3 consists of 16 residues. The CDR3 region is CASSEGAAGASYEQYF. CDR3 coding DNA: TGCGCCAGCAGTGAAGGAGCAGCGGGAGCTTCCTACGAGCAGTACTTC.

The chain recombines TRBV6-1 with TRBJ1-1, with D maybe TRBD1 (5 bases). The CDR3 is 13 amino acids. V shed 7 bases and J shed 2 bases, with 11 bases lying between them. CDR1 is MNHNS, CDR2 SASEGT, per germline. The CDR3 DNA follows: TGTGCCAGCACCGCAGGGCCCAACACTGAAGCTTTCTTT. Its translation is CASTAGPNTEAFF.

This chain joins TRBV11-3 and TRBJ2-7, with D perhaps given as TRBD1 or TRBD2 (5 bases each). The CDR3 length is 13 residues. The germline CDR1 and CDR2 sequences are SGHNT and YENEEA. V was clipped by 5 bases and J by 0 bases, with 8 bases between them. This CDR3 reads CASSQRGSYEQYF. The CDR3 DNA follows: TGTGCCAGCAGCCAGAGGGGCTCCTACGAGCAGTACTTC. The full variable domain, with the rest looked up from reference TRBV11-3 and TRBJ2-7, is EAGVVQSPRYKIIEKKQPVAFWCNPISGHNTLYWYLQNLGQGPELLIRYENEEAVDDSQLPKDRFSAERLKGVDSTLKIQPAELGDSAVYLCASSQRGSYEQYFGPGTRLTVT.

In this sample, this clone turned up once. The rearrangement joins TRBV27 to TRBJ2-7; TRBD1 matches 8 bases. Germline V lookup: CDR1 MNHEY, CDR2 SMNVEV (reference sequence). The CDR3 has 15 amino acids. The trim removed 4 bases at V and 6 bases at J, leaving 11 bases unmatched. CDR3 in DNA: TGTGCCAGCAGTTCCGGGACAGGCTTCTTTGGCGAGCAGTACTTC. This gives the protein CASSSGTGFFGEQYF.

The chain employs TRBV4-2 and TRBJ2-2; TRBD2 matches 11 bases. J was trimmed by 2 bases and V by 5 bases; bases with no gene match: 4. The CDR3 loop spans 16 amino acids. In germline, CDR1 is LGHNA, CDR2 YNFKEQ. CDR3 protein: CASSNRLAGNTGELFF. CDR3 in DNA: TGTGCCAGCAGCAACCGACTAGCGGGAAACACCGGGGAGCTGTTTTTT.

The V and J genes are TRBV10-2 and TRBJ2-1; TRBD2 matches 10 bases. V lost 9 bases and J lost 8; bases outside the gene matches: 10. This CDR3 is 14 amino acids long. Germline CDR1 reads WSHSY; CDR2 reads SAAADI. CDR3 nucleotides: TGCGCCAGTCGGGAAGCGGGAGGGGGAGATGAGCAGTTCTTC. Amino acid sequence: CASREAGGGDEQFF.

V usage is TRBV2 and J usage is TRBJ2-6, with 11 bases identical to TRBD2. The J segment lost 4 bases and the V segment lost 6 bases, leaving 5 bases of the junction unmatched. Germline CDR1 reads SNHLY; CDR2 reads FYNNEI. The CDR3 is made up of 16 amino acids. DNA of the CDR3: TGTGCCAGCAGAACTAGCGGGAGCACAGGGGCCAACGTCCTGACTTTC. Translation gives CASRTSGSTGANVLTF. Variable domain in full (rest from reference TRBV2 and TRBJ2-6): EPEVTQTPSHQVTQMGQEVILRCVPISNHLYFYWYRQILGQKVEFLVSFYNNEISEKSEIFDDQFSVERPDGSNFTLKIRSTKLEDSAMYFCASRTSGSTGANVLTFGAGSRLTVL.

With respect to this clone: A much larger clone differs from this one at a single base, so this may be a read error. The chain is built from TRBV13 and TRBJ2-7; the match to TRBD1 covers 7 bases. V shed 5 bases and J 0 bases; nucleotides not matched to a gene: 1. The CDR3 is 13 amino acids. The germline gives CDR1 PRHDT, CDR2 FYEKMQ (reference sequence). CDR3 in amino acids: CASSGDSSYEQYF. In nucleotides, the CDR3 is TGTGCCAGCAGCGGGGACAGCTCCTACGAGCAGTACTTC.

This chain joins TRBV19 and TRBJ1-5, with D unclear. This CDR3 contains 14 residues. Germline CDR1 is LNHDA and CDR2 is SQIVND (reference sequence). V lost 3 bases, J lost 3 bases, and 9 bases lay in between. The CDR3 DNA follows: TGTGCCAGTAGTATTGGCAGTAACAATCAGCCCCAGCATTTT. Encoded protein: CASSIGSNNQPQHF.

V usage is TRBV18 and J usage is TRBJ2-1; maybe TRBD2 (6 bases). Trimming pared 2 bases from V and 6 bases from J, leaving 14 bases between. Germline CDR1 KGHSH, CDR2 LQKENI. The CDR3 is made up of 15 amino acids. For the CDR3, the DNA is TGTGCCAGCTCACCAGGCGGGGCCGTCCCCAATGAGCAGTTCTTC. Its translation: CASSPGGAVPNEQFF.

V and J are TRBV28 and TRBJ2-7; TRBD1 matches at 9 bases. Per germline, CDR1 MDHEN and CDR2 SYDVKM. V was pared by 5 bases and J by 3 bases, with 14 bases of the junction left unmatched. The CDR3 length is 17 residues. The CDR3 spells CASSPQFLNRGLYEQYF. CDR3 nucleotides: TGTGCCAGCAGTCCCCAATTCTTGAACAGGGGGCTCTACGAGCAGTACTTC.

This chain joins TRBV5-4 and TRBJ1-4; 9 bases agree with TRBD1. This CDR3 spans 13 amino acids. CDR1 and CDR2 from the germline V gene are SGHNT and YYREEE (reference sequence). V trimming: 6 bases; J trimming: 8 bases; junction bases outside the gene matches: 5. CDR3 coding DNA: TGTGCCAGCAACCGGGACAGGGAGGAAAAACTGTTTTTT. Translation: CASNRDREEKLFF.

The V call is TRBV13, the J call TRBJ1-2; maybe TRBD1 (6 bases). Germline V gives CDR1 PRHDT, CDR2 FYEKMQ (reference sequence). Deletions cut 5 bases from V and 5 bases from J, with 21 bases between. The CDR3 sequence is 16 residues long. Here the CDR3 DNA reads TGTGCCAGCAGCATCCGGGACTCCCGAAGGGGGTATGGCTACACCTTC. This encodes CASSIRDSRRGYGYTF.

With regard to this clone: Other DNA sequences of this sample code for an identical CDR3. The chain recombines TRBV6-1 with TRBJ1-5; unclear D gene. This CDR3 comprises 12 residues. The V end lost 3 bases, the J end lost 5 bases, and 5 bases lay between the germline ends. Germline V lookup: CDR1 MNHNS, CDR2 SASEGT. CDR3: CASSDWDQPQHF. The DNA of the CDR3 is TGTGCCAGCAGTGACTGGGATCAGCCCCAGCATTTT.

The genes are TRBV11-2 and TRBJ2-1, with D possibly called TRBD1 or TRBD2 (5 bases each). The CDR3 has 13 residues. Germline values: CDR1 SGHAT, CDR2 FQNNGV. Trimming stripped 1 base from V and 5 bases from J, with 6 bases between. CDR3 bases: TGTGCCAGCAGCTTAGGAGGGGACAATGAGCAGTTCTTC. It translates to CASSLGGDNEQFF.

The chain recombines TRBV18 with TRBJ1-1; TRBD1 matches 9 bases. The germline V gene has CDR1 KGHSH and CDR2 LQKENI. With 2 bases clipped from V and 5 bases from J, the junction kept 6 bases outside the gene matches. This CDR3 is built from 15 residues. DNA of the CDR3: TGTGCCAGCTCACCATCCGGGACAGGGCGGACTGAAGCTTTCTTT. Its translation is CASSPSGTGRTEAFF.

The J gene is TRBJ2-2, the V gene TRBV28, with 7 positions matching TRBD2. The germline V gene has CDR1 MDHEN and CDR2 SYDVKM. V lost 4 bases and J lost 6; bases outside the gene matches: 8. There are 15 residues in the CDR3. The CDR3 DNA follows: TGTGCCAGCAGTTCCCGGGGAGGGATTGCCGGGGAGCTGTTTTTT. Amino acids: CASSSRGGIAGELFF.

This clone was observed a single time. V is TRBV10-3 and J is TRBJ2-3; D not resolved. The germline gives CDR1 ENHRY, CDR2 SYGVKD. Trimming shortened V by 1 base and J by 2 bases, and 7 bases separated the two germline ends. The CDR3 totals 14 residues. CDR3 bases: TGTGCCATCAGTGAGTTGGCGGTCACAGATACGCAGTATTTT. Translating gives CAISELAVTDTQYF.

The chain links TRBV11-3 to TRBJ2-3; D is perhaps TRBD2 (6 bases). V lost 7 bases, J lost 1 base, and 9 bases lay in between. CDR3 length: 13 residues. Germline assignment: CDR1 SGHNT and CDR2 YENEEA. The CDR3 sequence: CASKGLRTDTQYF. The CDR3 DNA follows: TGTGCCAGCAAGGGACTCCGCACAGATACGCAGTATTTT. Using reference TRBV11-3 and TRBJ2-3 for the parts outside the CDR3, the full variable domain is EAGVVQSPRYKIIEKKQPVAFWCNPISGHNTLYWYLQNLGQGPELLIRYENEEAVDDSQLPKDRFSAERLKGVDSTLKIQPAELGDSAVYLCASKGLRTDTQYFGPGTRLTVL.

The chain combines TRBV28 with TRBJ1-2; 7 bases align to TRBD1. Trimming took 4 bases from V and 12 from J; bases not matched to a gene: 5. CDR3 size: 11 residues. Germline V gene lookup returns CDR1 MDHEN and CDR2 SYDVKM. CDR3 sequence reads: CASSYGTANTF. The CDR3 DNA follows: TGTGCCAGCAGTTACGGGACAGCAAACACCTTC.

The chain recombines TRBV10-3 with TRBJ2-5; D unresolved. This CDR3 contains 13 residues. Per the germline V gene, CDR1 is ENHRY and CDR2 is SYGVKD. V was cut by 10 bases and J by 5 bases, with 17 bases left in between. CDR3 DNA: TGTGCCACCAATCCCCTCGGAGACGAGACCCAGTACTTC. It specifies CATNPLGDETQYF.

A remark on this clone: Other DNA sequences in the same sample also yield this CDR3. This rearrangement joins TRBV6-5 to TRBJ1-5; no reliable D call. The CDR3 contains 13 residues. Germline-derived CDR1 and CDR2 are MNHEY and SVGAGI. V was clipped by 0 bases and J by 6 bases, with 6 bases between them. CDR3 sequence: CASSYSSVQPQHF. The DNA of the CDR3 is TGTGCCAGCAGTTACTCGAGTGTTCAGCCCCAGCATTTT.

This clone was found once. The chain recombines TRBV6-6 with TRBJ2-7, with a weak D call TRBD2 (6 bases). V lost 4 bases to trimming and J lost 0 bases, with 16 bases between them. The CDR3 consists of 16 residues. CDR1 is MNHNY and CDR2 is SVGAGI in the germline V gene (reference sequence). The CDR3 reads CASSLKRPGDSYEQYF. The CDR3 bases are TGTGCCAGCAGTTTAAAGCGCCCGGGAGACTCCTACGAGCAGTACTTC.

This chain links TRBV19 with TRBJ2-7, with 11 positions matching TRBD1. Trimming at V came to 3 bases and at J to 5 bases, leaving 6 bases not matched to a gene. CDR1 is LNHDA, CDR2 SQIVND, per germline (reference sequence). The CDR3 contains 15 residues. The CDR3: CASSMRDRGVDEQYF. The CDR3, as DNA: TGTGCCAGTAGTATGCGGGACAGGGGGGTCGACGAGCAGTACTTC.

Of note for this clone: In the same sample, other DNA sequences code for this CDR3. V gene TRBV28 combines with J gene TRBJ2-5, with 10 bases lining up with TRBD2. Trimming removed 5 bases from V and 5 bases from J; junction bases left unmatched: 8. The CDR3 consists of 15 residues. The V gene's germline CDR1 is MDHEN and CDR2 SYDVKM. The CDR3 nucleotides are TGTGCCAGCAGTCTATCAGCGGGAGGGCAGGAGACCCAGTACTTC. Protein sequence: CASSLSAGGQETQYF. Drawing the rest from reference TRBV28 and TRBJ2-5, the complete variable domain is DVKVTQSSRYLVKRTGEKVFLECVQDMDHENMFWYRQDPGLGLRLIYFSYDVKMKEKGDIPEGYSVSREKKERFSLILESASTNQTSMYLCASSLSAGGQETQYFGPGTRLLVL.

This sequence joins TRBV27 and TRBJ2-7; perhaps TRBD1 as D (5 bases). Germline CDR1 reads MNHEY; CDR2 reads SMNVEV (reference sequence). With 5 bases removed from V and 2 bases from J, the gap between germline ends came to 10 bases. This CDR3 comprises 13 residues. CDR3 DNA sequence: TGTGCCAGCAGTCAGGGTACTACCTACGAGCAGTACTTC. This translates into CASSQGTTYEQYF.